The rows below give T cell receptor beta chains drawn from one sample of a study of blood T cell repertoires in COVID-19. Sequenced by immunoSEQ multiplex PCR; TCRdb stores in-frame clones only, minus some. Here the sample spans more than 150,000 clones, 85% to 95% being singletons. The sample comprised peripheral blood. These receptors all come from a man aged 25 to 40 with COVID-19, enrolled during active disease. CDR3s include the opening cysteine and the closing phenylalanine or tryptophan. D genes are given only for firm matches. Expanded clones get a size class; other rows say once, few or many, or leave the size out.

v_gene,d_gene,abundance,j_gene,CDR3nt,CDR3aa
TRBV10-3,-,once,TRBJ1-2,TGTGCCATCAGTGAGACCCTACAGGGAATAATCAACTATGGCTACACCTTC,CAISETLQGIINYGYTF
TRBV2,TRBD1,-,TRBJ1-5,TGTGCCAGCAGCTATGGGGGACAGAATCAGCCCCAGCATTTT,CASSYGGQNQPQHF
TRBV19,TRBD1,-,TRBJ1-5,TGTGCCAGTAGTATAGGCCGGGACAGGGGCCAGCATTTT,CASSIGRDRGQHF
TRBV13,TRBD2,-,TRBJ2-1,TGTGCCAGCAGTCTAGGGACTAGCGGGGAGGATGAGCAGTTCTTC,CASSLGTSGEDEQFF
TRBV12-5,TRBD1,once,TRBJ2-1,TGTGCTAGTGGTTTATGGACAGGACCGAATTCTTACAATGAGCAGTTCTTC,CASGLWTGPNSYNEQFF
TRBV7-3,-,-,TRBJ1-1,TGTGCCAGCAGCTTACCCGGGAACACTGAAGCTTTCTTT,CASSLPGNTEAFF
TRBV4-1,-,-,TRBJ1-5,TGCGCCAGCAGCCAAGACCGTGGCATCCCCCAGCCCCAGCATTTT,CASSQDRGIPQPQHF
TRBV5-1,-,-,TRBJ1-1,TGCGCCAGCAGCTTTCTACAGTTGAACACTGAAGCTTTCTTT,CASSFLQLNTEAFF
TRBV5-5,TRBD1,few,TRBJ1-1,TGTGCCAGCAGCTCACGGGACAGGACATACACTGAAGCTTTCTTT,CASSSRDRTYTEAFF
TRBV18,-,-,TRBJ2-3,TGTGCCAGCTCGCTGGGCCTAGCGATGGATACGCAGTATTTT,CASSLGLAMDTQYF
TRBV2,-,-,TRBJ1-1,TGTGCCAGCTCAGGACAGTATGAAGCTTTCTTT,CASSGQYEAFF
TRBV5-1,-,-,TRBJ1-1,TGCGCCAGCAGCTTGTTGACGGCTCAGGGCGCTGAAGCTTTCTTT,CASSLLTAQGAEAFF
TRBV3-1/TRBV3-2,-,few,TRBJ1-3,TGTGCCAGCAGCCAAGACAGGGCAGGTGGAAACACCATATATTTT,CASSQDRAGGNTIYF
TRBV10-3,TRBD1,once,TRBJ1-2,TGTGCCATCAGTGATCCGACAGGGAAGGCTAACTATGGCTACACCTTC,CAISDPTGKANYGYTF
TRBV14,-,-,TRBJ2-5,TGTGCCAGCAGCCAAGAGTGGGAGGAGACCCAGTACTTC,CASSQEWEETQYF
TRBV6-1,-,-,TRBJ2-2,TGTGCCAGCAGTGAAGCGCAACAGGGTTCCGGGGAGCTGTTTTTT,CASSEAQQGSGELFF
TRBV7-9,-,-,TRBJ1-3,TGTGCCAGCAGCACTAGTACCGCTGGAAACACCATATATTTT,CASSTSTAGNTIYF
TRBV6-1,TRBD1,-,TRBJ2-7,TGTGCCAGCAGTGAAGGGGACAGGTATGTTTGGGCGAGCAAGTACTTC,CASSEGDRYVWASKYF
TRBV9,-,-,TRBJ1-2,TGTGCCAGCAGTAAGGGCGGGAACTATGGCTACACCTTC,CASSKGGNYGYTF
TRBV30,TRBD1,many,TRBJ1-6,TGTGCCTGGAGTTTCACCGGGACAGGGGGCTATTCACCCCTCCACTTT,CAWSFTGTGGYSPLHF
TRBV18,-,-,TRBJ1-4,TGTGCCAGCTCCCCCGACAGGGAAAAACTGTTTTTT,CASSPDREKLFF
TRBV5-1,-,-,TRBJ1-2,TGCGCCAGCAGCCCTGTTGGGACTGAGGCTAACTATGGCTACACCTTC,CASSPVGTEANYGYTF
TRBV5-4,TRBD1,once,TRBJ1-2,TGTGCCAGCACGCGAAGCCTATCGACAGGGGGAAACTATGGCTACACCTTC,CASTRSLSTGGNYGYTF
TRBV4-1,TRBD1,once,TRBJ1-1,TGCGCCAGCAGCCAAGCGGGCTCAGGGGGCGAGGGGTACACTGAAGCTTTCTTT,CASSQAGSGGEGYTEAFF
TRBV7-2,TRBD2,-,TRBJ2-3,TGTGCCAGCAGCTTAGCGTGGGCGGGGGAGGGGTCAGATACGCAGTATTTT,CASSLAWAGEGSDTQYF
TRBV6-5,-,-,TRBJ2-1,TGTGCCAGCAGTCCCCTAGGAGTGGCCTACAATGAGCAGTTCTTC,CASSPLGVAYNEQFF
TRBV6-2/TRBV6-3,TRBD1,-,TRBJ1-1,TGTGCCAGCAGTTACCCTCAGACAGGGAGAACTGAAGCTTTCTTT,CASSYPQTGRTEAFF
TRBV5-1,-,-,TRBJ1-6,TGCGCCAGCAGCTTGCGGGGTGGAGGGATGAATTCACCCCTCCACTTT,CASSLRGGGMNSPLHF
TRBV5-1,-,once,TRBJ2-2,TGCGCCAGCAGCTTGGACGACTCCGGGGAGCTGTTTTTT,CASSLDDSGELFF
TRBV13,-,-,TRBJ1-1,TGTGCCAGCAGCTTAGGCCCAGCAGGGGACATGACTGAAGCTTTCTTT,CASSLGPAGDMTEAFF
TRBV5-1,TRBD2,-,TRBJ2-3,TGCGCCAGCAGCCTACCGGCTGGAGGTAGCGGGGGCCCCGGCCGCACAGATACGCAGTATTTT,CASSLPAGGSGGPGRTDTQYF
TRBV14,-,-,TRBJ1-1,TGTGCCAGCAGCCAAGCGGGAGGTGAAGCTTTCTTT,CASSQAGGEAFF
TRBV5-1,TRBD1,-,TRBJ2-3,TGCGCCAGCAGCTCGCGGCCGGCAAGGGGGCCGGATACGCAGTATTTT,CASSSRPARGPDTQYF
TRBV7-2,-,-,TRBJ1-4,TGTGCCAGCAGCCCCCGGGGGGGGTCTCGTGAAAAACTGTTTTTT,CASSPRGGSREKLFF
TRBV3-1/TRBV3-2,-,-,TRBJ1-1,TGTGCCAGCAGCCAGGTCTACAGGGCAGGGATTATGAACACTGAAGCTTTCTTT,CASSQVYRAGIMNTEAFF
TRBV21-1,-,once,TRBJ2-5,TGTGCCAGCAGCAAAGTACTAGCGGGCCAAGAGACCCAGTACTTC,CASSKVLAGQETQYF
TRBV6-1,-,-,TRBJ1-5,TGTGCCAGCAGTGAAGCGCAAGCCCTACCCGATCAGCCCCAGCATTTT,CASSEAQALPDQPQHF
TRBV7-9,TRBD1,-,TRBJ2-7,TGTGCCAGCAGCCGAACCCCCCGACAGGGTAGCGACGAGCAGTACTTC,CASSRTPRQGSDEQYF
TRBV18,-,-,TRBJ2-2,TGTGCCAGCTCACCACTAGCGGAATATAAAGCGGAGCTGTTTTTT,CASSPLAEYKAELFF
TRBV7-9,-,-,TRBJ1-2,TGTGCCAGCAGCTTACAGGGGATGCTTGGCTACACCTTC,CASSLQGMLGYTF
TRBV25-1,TRBD2,-,TRBJ2-1,TGTGCCAGCAGTGCCTCTAGCGGGGGTACCTACAATGAGCAGTTCTTC,CASSASSGGTYNEQFF
TRBV9,TRBD1,-,TRBJ1-2,TGTGCCAGCAGCATCCGGGACAGGCGGACCTTC,CASSIRDRRTF
TRBV5-6,-,-,TRBJ1-5,TGTGCCAGCAGCTTTCAGGGCTTCAATCAGCCCCAGCATTTT,CASSFQGFNQPQHF
TRBV18,-,-,TRBJ2-7,TGTGCCAGCTCACCAGGGAGGGGGGGACCCTACGAGCAGTACTTC,CASSPGRGGPYEQYF